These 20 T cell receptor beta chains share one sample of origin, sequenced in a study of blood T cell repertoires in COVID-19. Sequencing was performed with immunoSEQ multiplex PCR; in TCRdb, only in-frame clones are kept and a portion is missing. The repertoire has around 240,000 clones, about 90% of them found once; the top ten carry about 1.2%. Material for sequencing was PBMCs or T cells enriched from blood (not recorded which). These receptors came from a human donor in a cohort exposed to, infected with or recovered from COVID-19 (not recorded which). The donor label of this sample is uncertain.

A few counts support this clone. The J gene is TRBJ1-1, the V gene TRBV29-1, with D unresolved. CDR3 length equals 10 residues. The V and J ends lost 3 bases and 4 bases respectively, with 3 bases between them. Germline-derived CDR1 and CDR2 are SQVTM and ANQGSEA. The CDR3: CSVDRTEAFF. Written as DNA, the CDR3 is TGCAGCGTTGACCGCACTGAAGCTTTCTTT.

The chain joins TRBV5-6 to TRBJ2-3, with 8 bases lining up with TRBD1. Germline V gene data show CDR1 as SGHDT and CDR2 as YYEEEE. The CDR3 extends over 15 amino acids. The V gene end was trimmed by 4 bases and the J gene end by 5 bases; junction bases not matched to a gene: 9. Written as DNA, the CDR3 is TGTGCCAGCAGCGACGGACAGGGTAGGGTAGATACGCAGTATTTT. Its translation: CASSDGQGRVDTQYF.

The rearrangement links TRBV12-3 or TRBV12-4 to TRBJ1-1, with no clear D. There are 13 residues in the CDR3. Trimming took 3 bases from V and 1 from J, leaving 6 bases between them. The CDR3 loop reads CASSFWQNTEAFF. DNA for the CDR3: TGTGCCAGCAGTTTCTGGCAGAACACTGAAGCTTTCTTT.

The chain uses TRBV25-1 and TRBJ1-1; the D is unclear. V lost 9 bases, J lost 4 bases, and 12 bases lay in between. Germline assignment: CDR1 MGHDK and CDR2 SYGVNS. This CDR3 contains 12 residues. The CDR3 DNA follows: TGTGCCAGTTCGCCGGGAGGCACTGAAGCTTTCTTT. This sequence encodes CASSPGGTEAFF. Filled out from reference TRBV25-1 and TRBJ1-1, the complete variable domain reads EADIYQTPRYLVIGTGKKITLECSQTMGHDKMYWYQQDPGMELHLIHYSYGVNSTEKGDLSSESTVSRIRTEHFPLTLESARPSHTSQYLCASSPGGTEAFFGQGTRLTVV.

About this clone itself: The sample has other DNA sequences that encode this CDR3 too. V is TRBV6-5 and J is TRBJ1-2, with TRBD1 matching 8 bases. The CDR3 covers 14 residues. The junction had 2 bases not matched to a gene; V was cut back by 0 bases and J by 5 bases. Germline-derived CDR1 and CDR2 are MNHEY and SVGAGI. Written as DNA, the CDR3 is TGTGCCAGCAGTTACTCTAGGACAGGGTATGGCTACACCTTC. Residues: CASSYSRTGYGYTF.

The DNA for the CDR3 is TGTGCCAGCAGCGCCCCAGGGGGCCATGGCTACACCTTC. Translated, it gives CASSAPGGHGYTF. The V call is TRBV6-4, the J call TRBJ1-2; 8 bases are shared with TRBD1. The CDR3 is made up of 13 amino acids. The J segment lost 6 bases and the V segment lost 6 bases, leaving 6 bases of the junction unmatched. Looked up from germline, CDR1 is MRHNA and CDR2 is SNTAGT.

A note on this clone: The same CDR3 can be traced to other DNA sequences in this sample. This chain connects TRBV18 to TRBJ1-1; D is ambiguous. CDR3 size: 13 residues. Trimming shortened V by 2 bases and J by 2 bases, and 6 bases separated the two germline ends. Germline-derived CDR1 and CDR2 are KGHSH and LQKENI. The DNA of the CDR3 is TGTGCCAGCTCACCAGGGCTCAACACTGAAGCTTTCTTT. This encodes CASSPGLNTEAFF.

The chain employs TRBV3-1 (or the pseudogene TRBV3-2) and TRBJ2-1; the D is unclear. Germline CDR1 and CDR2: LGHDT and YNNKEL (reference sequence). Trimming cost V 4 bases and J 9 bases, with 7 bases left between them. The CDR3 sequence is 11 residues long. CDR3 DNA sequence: TGTGCCAGCAGCCTGGCAGGTGAGCAGTTCTTC. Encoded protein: CASSLAGEQFF.

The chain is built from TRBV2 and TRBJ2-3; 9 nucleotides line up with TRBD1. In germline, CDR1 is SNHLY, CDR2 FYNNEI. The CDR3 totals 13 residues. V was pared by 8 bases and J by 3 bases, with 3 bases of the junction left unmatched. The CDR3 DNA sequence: TGTGCCAGCGGGACAGGGATGACAGATACGCAGTATTTT. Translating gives CASGTGMTDTQYF.

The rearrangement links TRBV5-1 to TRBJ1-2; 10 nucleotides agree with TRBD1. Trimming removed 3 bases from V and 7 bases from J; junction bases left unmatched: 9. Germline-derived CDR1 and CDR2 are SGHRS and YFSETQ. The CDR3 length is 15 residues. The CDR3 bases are TGCGCCAGCAGCTCTGGAGGGACAGGGGCGACTGGCTACACCTTC. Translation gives CASSSGGTGATGYTF.

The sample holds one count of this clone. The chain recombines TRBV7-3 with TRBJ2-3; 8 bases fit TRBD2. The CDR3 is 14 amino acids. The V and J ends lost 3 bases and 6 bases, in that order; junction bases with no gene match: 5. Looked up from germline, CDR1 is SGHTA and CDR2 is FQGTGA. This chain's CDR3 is CASSFNGLADTQYF. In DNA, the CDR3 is TGTGCCAGCAGCTTTAACGGACTAGCTGATACGCAGTATTTT.

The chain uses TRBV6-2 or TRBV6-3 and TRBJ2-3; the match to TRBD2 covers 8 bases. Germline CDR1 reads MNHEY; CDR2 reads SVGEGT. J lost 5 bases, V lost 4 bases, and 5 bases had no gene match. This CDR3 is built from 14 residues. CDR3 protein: CASSSGGAGDTQYF. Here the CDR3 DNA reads TGTGCCAGCAGTTCCGGGGGGGCCGGAGATACGCAGTATTTT.

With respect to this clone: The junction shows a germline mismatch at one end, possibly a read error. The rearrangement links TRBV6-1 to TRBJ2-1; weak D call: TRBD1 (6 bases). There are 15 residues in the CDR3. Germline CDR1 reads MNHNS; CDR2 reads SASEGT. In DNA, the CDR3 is TGTGCCAGCAGAGAAGGGCAGGGGTCCTCCAATGAGCAGTTCTTC. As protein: CASREGQGSSNEQFF.

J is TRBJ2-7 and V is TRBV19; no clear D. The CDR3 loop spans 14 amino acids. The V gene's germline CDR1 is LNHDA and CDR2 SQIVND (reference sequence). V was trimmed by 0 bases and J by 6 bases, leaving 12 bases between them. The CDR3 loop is CASSIDQANTEQYF. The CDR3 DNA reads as TGTGCCAGTAGTATAGACCAGGCCAATACCGAGCAGTACTTC.

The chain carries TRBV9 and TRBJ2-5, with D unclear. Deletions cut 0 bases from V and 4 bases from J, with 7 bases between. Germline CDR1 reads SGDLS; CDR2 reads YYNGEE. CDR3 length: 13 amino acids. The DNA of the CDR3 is TGTGCCAGCAGCGTAGATAGTTCAGAGACCCAGTACTTC. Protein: CASSVDSSETQYF. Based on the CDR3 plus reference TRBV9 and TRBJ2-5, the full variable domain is DSGVTQTPKHLITATGQRVTLRCSPRSGDLSVYWYQQSLDQGLQFLIQYYNGEERAKGNILERFSAQQFPDLHSELNLSSLELGDSALYFCASSVDSSETQYFGPGTRLLVL.

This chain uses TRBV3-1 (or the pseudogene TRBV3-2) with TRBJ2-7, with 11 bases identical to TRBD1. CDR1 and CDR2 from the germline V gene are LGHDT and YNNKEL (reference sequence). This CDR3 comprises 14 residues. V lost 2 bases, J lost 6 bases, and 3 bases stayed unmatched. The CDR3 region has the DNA TGTGCCAGCAGCCAATTAGGGACAGGGGGCGAGCAGTACTTC. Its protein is CASSQLGTGGEQYF.

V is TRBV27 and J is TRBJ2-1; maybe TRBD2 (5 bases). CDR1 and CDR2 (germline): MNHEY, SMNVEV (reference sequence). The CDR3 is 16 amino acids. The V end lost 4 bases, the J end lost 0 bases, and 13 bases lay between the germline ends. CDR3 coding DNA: TGTGCCAGCAGTTCCGGGCTAGCTATCTCCTACAATGAGCAGTTCTTC. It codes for CASSSGLAISYNEQFF.

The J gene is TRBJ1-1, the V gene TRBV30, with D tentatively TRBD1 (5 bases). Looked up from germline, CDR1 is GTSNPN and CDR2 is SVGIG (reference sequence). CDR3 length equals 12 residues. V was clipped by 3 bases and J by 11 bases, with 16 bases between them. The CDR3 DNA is TGTGCCTGGAGGCAGGGTCCCTTGGGGGCTTTCTTT. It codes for CAWRQGPLGAFF.

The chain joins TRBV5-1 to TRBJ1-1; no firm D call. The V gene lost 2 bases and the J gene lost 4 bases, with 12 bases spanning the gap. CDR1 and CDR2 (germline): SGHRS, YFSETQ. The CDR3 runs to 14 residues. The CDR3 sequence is CASSFTGVGTEAFF. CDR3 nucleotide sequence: TGCGCCAGCAGCTTTACCGGGGTCGGCACTGAAGCTTTCTTT. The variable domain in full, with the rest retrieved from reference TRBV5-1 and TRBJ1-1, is KAGVTQTPRYLIKTRGQQVTLSCSPISGHRSVSWYQQTPGQGLQFLFEYFSETQRNKGNFPGRFSGRQFSNSRSEMNVSTLELGDSALYLCASSFTGVGTEAFFGQGTRLTVV.

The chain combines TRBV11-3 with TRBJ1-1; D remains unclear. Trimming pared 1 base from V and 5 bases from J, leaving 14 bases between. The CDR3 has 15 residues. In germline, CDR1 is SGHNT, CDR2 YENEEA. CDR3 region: CASSLVLGSTTEAFF. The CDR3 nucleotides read TGTGCCAGCAGCTTAGTGCTGGGCTCGACGACTGAAGCTTTCTTT.